The 30 T cell receptor beta chains below all came from one sample that was sequenced in a study of shared clonotypes between healthy human individuals. Sequencing was performed with immunoSEQ multiplex PCR; in TCRdb, only in-frame clones are kept and a portion is missing. The profile covers around 1.6 million clones, with about 98% appearing a single time and roughly 0.4% taken by the ten largest. The sample comprised naive CD4+ T cells sorted from blood. Subset indicated: CD45RA+ positively selected. All receptors come from a man under 40 in good health.

The chain combines TRBV10-2 with TRBJ2-1, with 10 bases matching TRBD2. The germline gives CDR1 WSHSY, CDR2 SAAADI. This CDR3 comprises 17 residues. The V segment lost 0 bases and the J segment 8 bases; nucleotides outside the gene matches: 10. The CDR3 bases are TGCGCCAGCAGTGAGTCGAATAGCGGGAGGCAAGGGGATGAGCAGTTCTTC. Its protein is CASSESNSGRQGDEQFF.

CDR3 bases: TGTGCCAGCAGCTTAGGATTAGCGGGAGGGCCCTTGGCGACCCAGTACTTC. Amino acid sequence: CASSLGLAGGPLATQYF. The chain has TRBV11-2 and TRBJ2-5; 11 positions agree with TRBD2. Germline V CDR1 and CDR2: SGHAT, FQNNGV. The V segment lost 1 base and the J segment 7 bases; nucleotides outside the gene matches: 11. The length of the CDR3 is 17 residues.

This clone was recorded only once. This sample also contains other DNA sequences that code for the same CDR3. The chain uses TRBV18 and TRBJ2-7, with D unresolved. This CDR3 has 13 amino acids. Germline-derived CDR1 and CDR2 are KGHSH and LQKENI. Deletions cut 2 bases from V and 3 bases from J, with 8 bases between. This CDR3 is CASSPSQDYEQYF. The CDR3 nucleotides read TGTGCCAGCTCACCATCCCAGGACTACGAGCAGTACTTC. Full variable domain (missing parts from reference TRBV18 and TRBJ2-7): NAGVMQNPRHLVRRRGQEARLRCSPMKGHSHVYWYRQLPEEGLKFMVYLQKENIIDESGMPKERFSAEFPKEGPSILRIQQVVRGDSAAYFCASSPSQDYEQYFGPGTRLTVT.

The gene calls are TRBV19 and TRBJ2-7; tentatively, D is TRBD1 (6 bases). Trimming removed 1 base at V and 4 bases at J, with 14 bases between. The CDR3 extends over 15 amino acids. Per the germline V gene, CDR1 is LNHDA and CDR2 is SQIVND (reference sequence). CDR3 coding DNA: TGTGCCAGTAGTATAGTAAGGACAGACCTTTACGAGCAGTACTTC. Protein sequence: CASSIVRTDLYEQYF.

In this sample, this clone turned up a few times. The same CDR3 arises from other DNA sequences in this sample as well. This chain uses TRBV19 with TRBJ1-2; 8 bases agree with TRBD1. Germline trimming cut 5 bases from V and 4 bases from J; bases unmatched to any gene: 9. The CDR3 consists of 15 residues. Looked up from germline, CDR1 is LNHDA and CDR2 is SQIVND (reference sequence). CDR3 loop: CASSLPGTGGYGYTF. CDR3 nucleotides: TGTGCCAGTAGTCTACCCGGGACAGGAGGCTATGGCTACACCTTC.

This chain joins TRBV18 and TRBJ2-1; 10 nucleotides agree with TRBD2. The V segment lost 5 bases and the J segment 13 bases; nucleotides outside the gene matches: 14. The CDR3 covers 15 residues. Germline loops: CDR1 KGHSH, CDR2 LQKENI. This chain's CDR3 is CASSSGTESGRAQFF. For the CDR3, the DNA is TGTGCCAGCTCATCAGGGACTGAAAGCGGGAGGGCCCAGTTCTTC.

V and J are TRBV19 and TRBJ2-7, with 8 nucleotides matching TRBD1. Trimming took 2 bases from V and 7 from J; bases not matched to a gene: 13. The length of the CDR3 is 16 residues. Germline lookup yields CDR1 LNHDA and CDR2 SQIVND (reference sequence). CDR3 bases: TGTGCCAGTAGTATACCAGGACAGGGAGAATCTGGGGAGCAGTACTTC. Translation: CASSIPGQGESGEQYF. Complete variable domain (other parts from reference TRBV19 and TRBJ2-7): DGGITQSPKYLFRKEGQNVTLSCEQNLNHDAMYWYRQDPGQGLRLIYYSQIVNDFQKGDIAEGYSVSREKKESFPLTVTSAQKNPTAFYLCASSIPGQGESGEQYFGPGTRLTVT.

The chain has TRBV5-1 and TRBJ2-7; 11 positions match TRBD2. In germline, CDR1 is SGHRS, CDR2 YFSETQ. This CDR3 has 16 amino acids. V lost 4 bases, J lost 3 bases, and 9 bases stayed unmatched. CDR3 in amino acids: CASSPRTSGPSYEQYF. CDR3 sequence (DNA): TGCGCCAGCAGCCCCCGGACTAGCGGGCCTAGCTACGAGCAGTACTTC. The full variable domain, in which reference TRBV5-1 and TRBJ2-7 provide the parts outside the CDR3, is KAGVTQTPRYLIKTRGQQVTLSCSPISGHRSVSWYQQTPGQGLQFLFEYFSETQRNKGNFPGRFSGRQFSNSRSEMNVSTLELGDSALYLCASSPRTSGPSYEQYFGPGTRLTVT.

The chain links TRBV4-1 to TRBJ2-3; a weak D match, TRBD2 (6 bases). The CDR3 is made up of 17 amino acids. Trimming stripped 1 base from V and 4 bases from J, with 18 bases between. Germline values: CDR1 MGHRA, CDR2 YSYEKL. In nucleotides, the CDR3 is TGCGCCAGCAGCCAAGCCGTCCTTAGCGGAACTGCAGATACGCAGTATTTT. It translates to CASSQAVLSGTADTQYF.

The V gene is TRBV6-6, the J gene TRBJ2-2; 7 bases are a match to TRBD2. Germline values: CDR1 MNHNY, CDR2 SVGAGI (reference sequence). Trimming removed 6 bases from V and 4 bases from J; junction bases left unmatched: 11. The CDR3 covers 16 residues. The CDR3 DNA is TGTGCCAGCAGCCCTCGGGGGGAGTGGGGCACCGGGGAGCTGTTTTTT. It translates to CASSPRGEWGTGELFF.

The chain uses TRBV18 and TRBJ1-2, with D maybe TRBD1 (6 bases). The CDR3 is 14 residues long. CDR1 is KGHSH, CDR2 LQKENI, per germline. The V end lost 4 bases, the J end lost 8 bases, and 17 bases lay between the germline ends. In nucleotides, the CDR3 is TGTGCCAGCTCACTAAACTCGGACAGCGTGGGCTACACCTTC. This translates into CASSLNSDSVGYTF.

This chain uses TRBV2 with TRBJ2-2; 16 bases are a match to TRBD2. The length of the CDR3 is 19 residues. V dropped 5 bases and J dropped 4; count of bases not matched to a gene: 10. The V gene's germline CDR1 is SNHLY and CDR2 FYNNEI. The CDR3 sequence: CASSYPGLAGGPGTGELFF. CDR3 coding DNA: TGTGCCAGCAGTTATCCGGGACTAGCGGGAGGGCCTGGCACCGGGGAGCTGTTTTTT.

The DNA for the CDR3 is TGCGCCAGCAGTTTAATGCATTGGTCCGTCCTCTATGGCTACACCTTC. It translates to CASSLMHWSVLYGYTF. The rearrangement uses TRBV23-1 and TRBJ1-2; no clear D gene. TRBV23-1 belongs to the ORF category, with a function that is uncertain. V lost 5 bases, J lost 4 bases, and 20 bases lay in between. The CDR3 is made up of 16 amino acids.

The V gene is TRBV7-9, the J gene TRBJ2-1, with a weak D call TRBD1 (5 bases). The V and J ends lost 2 bases and 5 bases respectively, with 16 bases between them. The CDR3 sequence is 16 residues long. Germline lookup yields CDR1 SEHNR and CDR2 FQNEAQ (reference sequence). This CDR3 is CASSLWGTYRDNEQFF. The CDR3 nucleotides read TGTGCCAGCAGCTTATGGGGCACCTACAGAGACAATGAGCAGTTCTTC.

DNA for the CDR3: TGTGCCAGCAGTGGGTCGACAAGGGGAGGTTACAATGAGCAGTTCTTC. It specifies CASSGSTRGGYNEQFF. This chain uses TRBV2 with TRBJ2-1; possible D gene TRBD2, 6 bases. CDR1 SNHLY and CDR2 FYNNEI come from the germline V gene. The germline V and J ends were trimmed by 4 bases and 4 bases, with 17 bases remaining between them. This CDR3 has 16 amino acids.

V is TRBV5-6 and J is TRBJ2-3; D is perhaps TRBD2 (6 bases). Per the germline V gene, CDR1 is SGHDT and CDR2 is YYEEEE. The CDR3 is 13 residues long. V was trimmed by 10 bases and J by 0 bases, leaving 12 bases between them. CDR3 coding DNA: TGTGCCTCTTGGGGGAGGAGCACAGATACGCAGTATTTT. As protein: CASWGRSTDTQYF. The entire variable domain, with the rest obtained from reference TRBV5-6 and TRBJ2-3, is as follows: DAGVTQSPTHLIKTRGQQVTLRCSPKSGHDTVSWYQQALGQGPQFIFQYYEEEERQRGNFPDRFSGHQFPNYSSELNVNALLLGDSALYLCASWGRSTDTQYFGPGTRLTVL.

The V gene is TRBV4-2, the J gene TRBJ2-1, with 9 positions matching TRBD1. Germline CDR1 is LGHNA and CDR2 is YNFKEQ. V lost 4 bases to trimming and J lost 2 bases; unmatched junction nucleotides: 3. The CDR3 contains 15 residues. The CDR3 loop reads CASSPRTGAYNEQFF. In DNA form, the CDR3 reads TGTGCCAGCAGCCCCCGGACAGGGGCCTACAATGAGCAGTTCTTC.

J is TRBJ2-7 and V is TRBV9, with 7 bases that match TRBD2. Germline lookup yields CDR1 SGDLS and CDR2 YYNGEE. With 2 bases clipped from V and 2 bases from J, the junction kept 4 bases outside the gene matches. This CDR3 has 14 residues. The CDR3 nucleotides are TGTGCCAGCAGCGTTGGGGAGGGCACCTACGAGCAGTACTTC. This codes for CASSVGEGTYEQYF.

This clone has a single count. The chain's CDR3 is CASSPSGNTIYF. Written as DNA, the CDR3 is TGTGCCAGCAGCCCCTCTGGAAACACCATATATTTT. The chain uses TRBV7-6 and TRBJ1-3; D unclear. CDR3 length: 12 amino acids. The V gene lost 5 bases and the J gene lost 0 bases, with 2 bases spanning the gap. Per germline, CDR1 SGHVS and CDR2 FNYEAQ.

This chain uses TRBV11-3 with TRBJ2-3; D call uncertain. Germline assignment: CDR1 SGHNT and CDR2 YENEEA. Between the trimmed V and J ends, which lost 0 bases and 8 bases, there was a span of 9 bases. This CDR3 is built from 13 residues. The CDR3 DNA follows: TGTGCCAGCAGCTTAGAAGAACTGGGTACGCAGTATTTT. As protein: CASSLEELGTQYF. The full variable domain, its missing parts supplied by reference TRBV11-3 and TRBJ2-3, is EAGVVQSPRYKIIEKKQPVAFWCNPISGHNTLYWYLQNLGQGPELLIRYENEEAVDDSQLPKDRFSAERLKGVDSTLKIQPAELGDSAVYLCASSLEELGTQYFGPGTRLTVL.

Remarks on this clone: The same CDR3 arises from other DNA sequences in this sample as well. V gene TRBV6-1 combines with J gene TRBJ2-7; weak D call: TRBD2 (6 bases). The ends were cut back, 4 bases at V and 3 bases at J, with 7 bases in the middle. Germline CDR1 is MNHNS and CDR2 is SASEGT. This CDR3 contains 12 residues. This chain's CDR3 is CASSGGVYEQYF. CDR3 coding DNA: TGTGCCAGCAGTGGGGGGGTCTACGAGCAGTACTTC.

A remark on this clone: Other DNA sequences in the sample encode the same CDR3. The chain carries TRBV20-1 and TRBJ2-5; D unresolved. The CDR3 is made up of 10 amino acids. The ends were cut back, 6 bases at V and 5 bases at J, with 7 bases in the middle. The germline CDR1 and CDR2 sequences are DFQATT and SNEGSKA (reference sequence). CDR3 nucleotides: TGCAGTGCCCTTGGCGAGACCCAGTACTTC. Protein: CSALGETQYF.

CDR3 protein: CASSPGGVPKGQFF. The CDR3 coding sequence is TGTGCCAGCAGTCCCGGGGGGGTCCCTAAAGGGCAGTTCTTC. The rearrangement uses TRBV6-5 and TRBJ2-1; 8 positions match TRBD2. CDR1 is MNHEY, CDR2 SVGAGI, per germline. V shed 5 bases and J 12 bases; nucleotides not matched to a gene: 12. The CDR3 runs 14 residues.

This chain uses TRBV5-1 with TRBJ2-1, with a weak D call TRBD2 (5 bases). Germline values: CDR1 SGHRS, CDR2 YFSETQ. This CDR3 spans 16 amino acids. The V end was cut by 0 bases, the J end by 6 bases, with 16 bases between. The CDR3 DNA is TGCGCCAGCAGCTTGGTGCTCCCAGCGGTGGGCAATGAGCAGTTCTTC. Protein sequence: CASSLVLPAVGNEQFF.

The rearrangement joins TRBV2 to TRBJ2-1, with a tentative D call TRBD2 (5 bases). Germline V gives CDR1 SNHLY, CDR2 FYNNEI. The CDR3 runs to 14 residues. The V gene lost 8 bases and the J gene lost 3 bases, with 14 bases spanning the gap. CDR3 loop: CASRGGALYNEQFF. The CDR3 bases are TGTGCCAGCCGGGGTGGAGCTCTCTACAATGAGCAGTTCTTC.

J is TRBJ2-2 and V is TRBV4-1; unclear D gene. CDR1 is MGHRA, CDR2 YSYEKL, per germline. This CDR3 comprises 16 residues. V was pared by 4 bases and J by 6 bases, with 18 bases between. This CDR3 is CASSPILGEGAGELFF. As DNA, the CDR3 is TGCGCCAGCAGCCCCATCCTTGGCGAAGGCGCCGGGGAGCTGTTTTTT.

The V gene is TRBV11-3, the J gene TRBJ2-7, with 8 bases matching TRBD1. CDR1 and CDR2 from the germline V gene are SGHNT and YENEEA. The J segment lost 2 bases and the V segment lost 5 bases, leaving 11 bases of the junction unmatched. The CDR3 extends over 16 amino acids. The CDR3 loop reads CASSRTVGTGAYEQYF. The CDR3 region has the DNA TGTGCCAGCAGCCGGACGGTAGGGACAGGAGCCTACGAGCAGTACTTC.

The chain has TRBV5-8 and TRBJ1-5; no reliable D call. Germline V CDR1 and CDR2: SGHTS, YDEGEE. The germline V and J ends were trimmed by 0 bases and 1 base, with 2 bases remaining between them. The length of the CDR3 is 13 residues. The CDR3, as DNA: TGTGCCAGCAGCTTGGTCAGCAATCAGCCCCAGCATTTT. It is translated as CASSLVSNQPQHF.

CDR3 DNA sequence: TGTGCCAGCAGTATCAGACTAGTATCTTACGAGCAGTACTTC. It specifies CASSIRLVSYEQYF. The J gene is TRBJ2-7, the V gene TRBV27; D is possibly TRBD2 (6 bases). The CDR3 has 14 amino acids. The V end was cut by 5 bases, the J end by 4 bases, with 15 bases between. CDR1 is MNHEY, CDR2 SMNVEV, per germline (reference sequence).

The chain carries TRBV7-3 and TRBJ2-5; D ambiguous. The J call may be incorrect, as the DNA end agrees better with TRBJ2-7. The CDR3 runs 12 residues. The germline V gene encodes CDR1 SGHTA and CDR2 FQGTGA. The CDR3 DNA reads as TGTGCCAGCAGCTCGAGCTCCTACGAGCAGTACTTC. It encodes CASSSSSYEQYF.